The entry below gives a single T cell receptor beta chain sequence along with its context. Its antigen is currently unknown. The data were taken from a study of long-term antiretroviral therapy in people with HIV. Across the whole study: The study's earliest collections predate the 2015 immediate-ART recommendation by about a decade. Overall study findings and caveats: HIV repertoires showed narrower CDR3 length ranges than controls.

V was pared by 2 bases and J by 1 base, with 14 bases between. Germline CDR1 and CDR2: MNHEY and SMNVEV (reference sequence). The CDR3 has 16 residues. They ran version v3.0 of the immunoSEQ assay at survey level. TCRdb keeps only in-frame clones here, not all; method: immunoSEQ multiplex PCR. The table records around 28,000 clones, 80% to 90% of them present only once. The sequencing here drew on unsorted PBMCs, taken 1.8 years after starting antiretroviral therapy. The sequence came from a young woman with HIV. The chain carries TRBV27 and TRBJ2-5; a weak D match, TRBD1 (6 bases). CDR3 residues: CASSLIVGQSQETQYF. DNA of the CDR3: TGTGCCAGCAGTTTAATCGTTGGACAGTCCCAAGAGACCCAGTACTTC.